This entry concerns a single T cell receptor beta chain. The antigen is unknown. The PCR used 60 Vbeta and 13 Jbeta primers. Under the authors' procedure: Per a later analysis, the number of unique TCR beta chains was approximately 80 million, of which roughly 9.9 million were shared. Using immunoSEQ multiplex PCR, the repertoire was profiled, and TCRdb retains in-frame clones only, with some absent. Clone size and the V and J calls come from that table; the DNA yielded D and trimming. The sample includes 160,000 or so clones, approximately 84% of them seen just once. The sample is drawn from a study of cytomegalovirus exposure and HLA in healthy donors. General study results and limits: Later on, analysis showed that most CMV-associated TCR beta chains appeared to be HLA-restricted.

The germline V gene encodes CDR1 SGHAT and CDR2 FQDESV (reference sequence). The V end was cut by 2 bases, the J end by 8 bases, with 16 bases between. CDR3 length: 15 residues. The chain carries TRBV11-1 and TRBJ2-1, with unresolved D. The specimen sequenced was PBMCs. This clonotype was sampled from a man aged 50 or older in good health and CMV-seropositive. CDR3 in DNA: TGTGCCAGCAGCTTAACCCCCTCATCCCGGGATGAGCAGTTCTTC. Its protein is CASSLTPSSRDEQFF.